This T cell receptor beta chain was sequenced during a study of T cells after yellow fever vaccination. Trimming took off 3 bases at V and 10 bases at J, with 14 bases between the two ends. Per germline, CDR1 SGHDT and CDR2 YYEEEE. This CDR3 contains 14 residues. Study-wide results and limits: In post-booster samples, most primary-vaccination clones reappeared (approximately 95% CD4, 88% CD8). The secondary response showed a weaker magnitude and a faster peak, day 5 versus 15. Abundant contaminating clonotypes from the bulk population could appear in FACS-sorted repertoires.

Production of TCR cDNA was by 5'RACE template switching, which also added a universal primer site and UMIs. TCRdb independently ran MiXCR on the 5' RACE reads; one entry per CDR3 protein. The sample shows about 69,000 distinct CDR3 sequences, around 6.2% of them seen only once. The sample holds many counts of this clonotype. What it binds is not known. Sequences were derived from CD4+ T cells sorted from PBMCs, sampled roughly 15 days after the first yellow fever vaccination. The V call is TRBV5-6, the J call TRBJ1-6; D call uncertain. The receptor's source is a young man who received the YFV17D yellow fever vaccine. The CDR3 nucleotides are TGTGCCAGCAGCTACTTTAACAGAAGATCACCCCTCCACTTT. Its protein is CASSYFNRRSPLHF.